This is a list of T cell receptor beta chains from one sample in a study of tumor-infiltrating lymphocytes in primary liver carcinoma. TCRdb ran MiXCR on the multiplex PCR reads and lists one entry per CDR3 protein. The sample includes tens of thousands of distinct CDR3 sequences, nearly 75% seen only once; the top ten take roughly 16%. The sample taken for sequencing was liver tumor tissue from sampling region 4. The origin of the receptors is a man in his forties with primary liver carcinoma and hepatitis B virus infection. CDR3s include the opening cysteine and the closing phenylalanine or tryptophan. The D gene is left open where the match is weak. Clone size, where shown, is once, few, many, or a class for clones that have expanded.

>TRBV12-3/TRBV12-4|16|.|.|TRBJ2-1
TGTGCCTGCAGTGGGCCCCGGCGGACCCTTTCGGATGAGCAGTTCTTC
CACSGPRRTLSDEQFF
>TRBV11-2|21|.|TRBD1|TRBJ2-6
TGTGCCAGCAGCATGGAGGGTGACAGGGGCATTTCCCTCTCTGGGGCCAACATCCTGACTTTC
CASSMEGDRGISLSGANILTF
>TRBV13|14|.|.|TRBJ1-5
TGTGTCAGCAGTTTAGGAGGGAGCCATCAGCCCCAGCATTTT
CVSSLGGSHQPQHF
>TRBV11-2|16|.|.|TRBJ1-5
TGTGCCAGCAGCCTAAAAGGGGTACTGATGAATCAGCCCCAGGATTTT
CASSLKGVLMNQPQDF
>TRBV10-2|15|.|.|TRBJ2-3
TGCGCCAGCAGTGAGTCAAGAGCGGAAGCGGATACGCAGTATTTT
CASSESRAEADTQYF
>TRBV11-3|13|.|.|TRBJ2-7
TGTGCCAGCAGCTTAGGGGGATCTTACGACCAGTACTTC
CASSLGGSYDQYF
>TRBV11-2|15|.|.|TRBJ1-5
TGTGTCTGCAGCTCCGGGACAAGGGAAAATCAGCCCCAGCATTTT
CVCSSGTRENQPQHF
>TRBV5-6|18|.|.|TRBJ2-1
TGTGCCAGCAGCTCCCTAGTTAGCGGCTCAAGCTCCTACATTGAGCAGTTCTTC
CASSSLVSGSSSYIEQFF
>TRBV25-1|14|.|.|TRBJ2-1
TGTGCCAGTACAGTGGGAGGCTCCTACAATGAACAGTTCTTC
CASTVGGSYNEQFF
>TRBV28|14|.|TRBD1|TRBJ1-2
TGTGCCAGCAGAGGGACAGGGCGGGACTATGGCTACACCTTC
CASRGTGRDYGYTF
>TRBV29-1|13|.|.|TRBJ1-5
TGTAGCACCGGAGGGGGAACGAATCAGCCCCAGCATTTT
CSTGGGTNQPQHF
>TRBV4-1|16|.|.|TRBJ2-7
TGCGCCAGCAGCCAAGATTTTAGTGGGACCCACTACGAGCAGTACTTC
CASSQDFSGTHYEQYF
>TRBV28|20|few|.|TRBJ1-5
TGTGCCAGCAGAGAAGACAGGACCGCCCGTAGCCTCACCTCCAAGTGGACCCAGCATTTT
CASREDRTARSLTSKWTQHF
>TRBV6-1|15|.|.|TRBJ1-5
TGTGCCAGCTGTGAACGTAGCTGGCCCGCAGATACGCAGCATTTT
CASCERSWPADTQHF
>TRBV29-1|15|once|.|TRBJ2-5
TGCAGCATTGAATCCGCGGCGGGTAGATCGGAGATTCAGTACTTC
CSIESAAGRSEIQYF
>TRBV12-3/TRBV12-4|16|.|.|TRBJ2-7
TGTGCCAGCGGTTTATGGGGGCAAGGTAGATCCTACGAGCAGTACTTC
CASGLWGQGRSYEQYF
>TRBV28|16|once|.|TRBJ1-5
TGTACCAGCAGTCTATACAGGGCCCAACTCAATCAGCCCCAGCATTTT
CTSSLYRAQLNQPQHF
>TRBV30|11|.|TRBD2|TRBJ2-2
TGTGCCTGGGCGTTGGCGGGGGAGTTGTTTTTT
CAWALAGELFF
>TRBV5-1|17|.|.|TRBJ2-1
TGCGCCAGCAGCTTGGATGCAGCGGTGAGCTCCTACGAAGAGCAGTTCTTC
CASSLDAAVSSYEEQFF
>TRBV12-3/TRBV12-4|16|.|.|TRBJ2-1
TGTGTCAGCAGTAGACGGGACAATTCTCTCCGGGATGAACAGTTCTTC
CVSSRRDNSLRDEQFF
>TRBV29-1|16|.|.|TRBJ2-3
TGCAGCGTCGCTGGAATGGACGGGCGTATCACAGATACGCAGTATTTT
CSVAGMDGRITDTQYF
>TRBV12-3/TRBV12-4|13|.|.|TRBJ2-5
TGTGACAGCAGTTTCGTGGGGGTAGAGACCCAGTACTTC
CDSSFVGVETQYF
>TRBV29-1|12|.|.|TRBJ2-1
TGCAGCGTATTAAACGAGGTGGCAGAGCAGTTCTTC
CSVLNEVAEQFF
>TRBV12-3/TRBV12-4|13|.|.|TRBJ2-5
TGTGCCAGCAGCCTAAGCGGGACAGGTACCCAGTACTTC
CASSLSGTGTQYF
>TRBV6-1|13|.|.|TRBJ2-2
TGTGCCAGCAGTCATGTTTTCACAGGGGAGCTGTTTTTT
CASSHVFTGELFF
>TRBV4-3|16|.|.|TRBJ1-2
TGCGCCAGCAGCCAGGCAGGGGCAAGGAGAAACTATGGCTACGCCTTC
CASSQAGARRNYGYAF
>TRBV28|14|many|.|TRBJ2-7
TGTGCCAGCAGAAAGGGGAAGAGCTCCTACGAGCAGTACTTC
CASRKGKSSYEQYF
>TRBV4-2|14|.|.|TRBJ2-2
TGTGTCAGCGGTCAAGTGGGGAACACCGGGGAGCTGTTTTTT
CVSGQVGNTGELFF
>TRBV30|15|once|.|TRBJ2-3
TGTGCCTGGAGCGCCAAAGTGGCTAGCACAGATACGCTGTATTTT
CAWSAKVASTDTLYF
>TRBV28|17|.|TRBD2|TRBJ2-3
TGTGCCAGCTGTTCAGGGACTAGCGGGAGGTATTCAGATACGCAGTATTTT
CASCSGTSGRYSDTQYF
>TRBV28|15|.|.|TRBJ1-5
TGTGCCAGCAGTTTGAGGGGTTCGGGCAATCAGCCCCAGCATTTT
CASSLRGSGNQPQHF
>TRBV28|20|many|TRBD2|TRBJ2-1
TGTGCCAGCAGCCGGGTCGGGGGACTAGCGGGAGATAAAAGGTTATATGAGCAGTTCTTC
CASSRVGGLAGDKRLYEQFF
>TRBV11-1|15|few|.|TRBJ2-7
TGTGCCAGAAGTTTAACGGGATCTGGAGAATACGAGCAGTACTTC
CARSLTGSGEYEQYF
>TRBV4-2|15|.|.|TRBJ2-1
TGTGCCAGCAGCCAAGATTGGACTACCGGCTGTGGTCAGTTCTTC
CASSQDWTTGCGQFF
>TRBV7-9|13|many|.|TRBJ1-2
TGTGCCAGCAGCCCGGACCCCTCTGTGGGCTACACCTTC
CASSPDPSVGYTF
>TRBV12-3/TRBV12-4|14|few|.|TRBJ2-4
TGTGCCTGCAGTCCCATAAGGGAAGGAGACATTCAGTACTTC
CACSPIREGDIQYF
>TRBV6-5|14|.|.|TRBJ1-5
TGTGCCAGCAAACAGGGAAATAGCAATCAGTCCCAGCATTTT
CASKQGNSNQSQHF
>TRBV7-8|15|.|.|TRBJ2-7
TGTACCAGCAGCCTAGCGACAGCCAGCTCCTACGAGCAGTACTTC
CTSSLATASSYEQYF
>TRBV10-3|13|.|.|TRBJ1-5
TGTGTCATCGGGGAGGGGTACACAGTTGCGCAGCATTTT
CVIGEGYTVAQHF
>TRBV30|15|.|.|TRBJ2-3
TGTGCCTGGAGTGCCAAACTGGCTAGTACAGATAGGCAGTATTTT
CAWSAKLASTDRQYF
>TRBV12-3/TRBV12-4|13|.|.|TRBJ1-6
TGTGCCAGCTCATTGGGGGCGGATTCACTCCTCCACTTT
CASSLGADSLLHF